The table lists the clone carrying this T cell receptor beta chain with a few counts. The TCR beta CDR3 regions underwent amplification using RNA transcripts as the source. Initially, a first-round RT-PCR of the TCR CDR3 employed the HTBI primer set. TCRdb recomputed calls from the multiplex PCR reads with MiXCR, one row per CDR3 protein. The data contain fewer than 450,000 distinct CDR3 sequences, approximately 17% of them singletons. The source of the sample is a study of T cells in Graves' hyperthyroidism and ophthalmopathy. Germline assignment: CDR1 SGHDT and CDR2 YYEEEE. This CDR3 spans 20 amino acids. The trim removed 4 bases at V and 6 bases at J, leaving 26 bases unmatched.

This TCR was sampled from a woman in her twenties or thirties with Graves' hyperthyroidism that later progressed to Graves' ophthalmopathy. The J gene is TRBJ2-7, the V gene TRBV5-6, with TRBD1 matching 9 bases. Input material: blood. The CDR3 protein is CASSPSWRDRESHDWREQYF. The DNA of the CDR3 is TGTGCCAGCAGCCCCTCTTGGAGGGACAGGGAGTCTCACGATTGGCGCGAGCAGTACTTC.